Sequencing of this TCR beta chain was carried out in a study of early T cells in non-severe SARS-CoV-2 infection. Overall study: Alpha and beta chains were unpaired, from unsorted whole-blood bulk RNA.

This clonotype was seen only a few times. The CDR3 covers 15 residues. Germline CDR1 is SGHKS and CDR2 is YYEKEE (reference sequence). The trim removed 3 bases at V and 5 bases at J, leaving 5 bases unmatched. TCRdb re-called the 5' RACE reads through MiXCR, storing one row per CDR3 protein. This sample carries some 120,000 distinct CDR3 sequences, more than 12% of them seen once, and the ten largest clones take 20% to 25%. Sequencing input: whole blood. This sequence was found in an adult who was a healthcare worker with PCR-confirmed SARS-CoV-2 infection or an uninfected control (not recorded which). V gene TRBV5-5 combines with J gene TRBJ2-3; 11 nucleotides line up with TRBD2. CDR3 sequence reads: CASSYIAGGLDTQYF. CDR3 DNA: TGTGCCAGCAGCTACATAGCGGGGGGGCTAGATACGCAGTATTTT. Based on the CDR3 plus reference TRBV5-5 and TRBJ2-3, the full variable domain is DAGVTQSPTHLIKTRGQQVTLRCSPISGHKSVSWYQQVLGQGPQFIFQYYEKEERGRGNFPDRFSARQFPNYSSELNVNALLLGDSALYLCASSYIAGGLDTQYFGPGTRLTVL.